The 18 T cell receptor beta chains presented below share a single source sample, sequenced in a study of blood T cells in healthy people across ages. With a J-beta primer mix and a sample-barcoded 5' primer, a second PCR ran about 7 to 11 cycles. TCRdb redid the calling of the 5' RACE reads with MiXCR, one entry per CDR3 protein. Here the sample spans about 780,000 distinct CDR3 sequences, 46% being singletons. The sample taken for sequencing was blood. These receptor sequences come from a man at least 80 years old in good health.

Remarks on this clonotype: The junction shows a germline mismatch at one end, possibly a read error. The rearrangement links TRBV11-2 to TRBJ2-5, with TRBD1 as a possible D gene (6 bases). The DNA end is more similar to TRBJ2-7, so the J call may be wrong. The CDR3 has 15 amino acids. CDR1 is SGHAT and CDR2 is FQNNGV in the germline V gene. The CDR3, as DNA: TGTGCCTGCAGCTCCATCAGATCCAGGGGCTACGAGCAGTACTTC. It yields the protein CACSSIRSRGYEQYF.

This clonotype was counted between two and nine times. The CDR3 loop reads CASSLSTTETQYF. CDR3 coding DNA: TGCGCCAGCAGCTTGAGCACCACGGAGACCCAGTACTTC. This rearrangement joins TRBV5-1 to TRBJ2-5, with D unresolved. The V and J ends lost 1 base and 5 bases respectively, with 9 bases between them. The CDR3 totals 13 residues. Germline V gene sequence: CDR1 SGHRS, CDR2 YFSETQ.

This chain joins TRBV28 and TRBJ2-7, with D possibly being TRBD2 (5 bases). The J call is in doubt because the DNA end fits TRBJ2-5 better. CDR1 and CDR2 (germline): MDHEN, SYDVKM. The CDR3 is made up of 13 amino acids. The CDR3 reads CASGLWGVETQYF. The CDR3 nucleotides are TGTGCCAGCGGTCTATGGGGAGTAGAGACCCAGTACTTC.

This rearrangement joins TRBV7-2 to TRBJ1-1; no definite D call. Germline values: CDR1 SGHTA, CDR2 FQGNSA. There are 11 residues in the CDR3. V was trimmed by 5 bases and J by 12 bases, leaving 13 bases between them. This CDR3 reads CASSARTKTFF. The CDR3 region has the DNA TGTGCCAGCAGCGCCCGAACTAAAACTTTCTTT.

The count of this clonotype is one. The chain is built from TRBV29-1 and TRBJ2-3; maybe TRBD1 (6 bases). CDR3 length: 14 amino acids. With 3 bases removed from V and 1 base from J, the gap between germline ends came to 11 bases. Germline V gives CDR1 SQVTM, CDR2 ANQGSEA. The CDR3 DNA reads TGCAGCGTTGAGGGGGACATGGGCACAGATACGCAGTATTTT. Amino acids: CSVEGDMGTDTQYF.

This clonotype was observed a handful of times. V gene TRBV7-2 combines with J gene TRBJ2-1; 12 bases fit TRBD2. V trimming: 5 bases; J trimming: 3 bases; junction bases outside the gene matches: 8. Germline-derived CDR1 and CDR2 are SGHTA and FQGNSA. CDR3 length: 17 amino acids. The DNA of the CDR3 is TGTGCCAGCAGCCGGCGGACTAGCGGGACTAACTACAATGAGCAGTTCTTC. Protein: CASSRRTSGTNYNEQFF.

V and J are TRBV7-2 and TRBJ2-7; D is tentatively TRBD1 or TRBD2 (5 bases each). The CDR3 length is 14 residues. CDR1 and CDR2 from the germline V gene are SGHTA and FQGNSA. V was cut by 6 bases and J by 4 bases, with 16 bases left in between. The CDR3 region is CASSVTRGRYEQYF. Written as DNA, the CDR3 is TGTGCCAGCAGTGTCACCCGGGGCAGATACGAGCAGTACTTC.

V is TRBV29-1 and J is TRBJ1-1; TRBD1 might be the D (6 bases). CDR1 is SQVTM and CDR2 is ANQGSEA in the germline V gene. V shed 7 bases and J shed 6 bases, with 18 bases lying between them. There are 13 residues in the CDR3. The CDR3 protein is CSGAQGYGAEAFF. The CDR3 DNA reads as TGCAGCGGCGCCCAGGGGTACGGGGCTGAAGCTTTCTTT.

The chain's CDR3 is CATSRDRIQREGLAKNIQYF. Here the CDR3 DNA reads TGTGCCACCAGCAGAGATAGGATCCAGCGCGAGGGGCTAGCCAAAAACATTCAGTACTTC. The rearrangement links TRBV15 to TRBJ2-4; either TRBD1 or TRBD2 may fit D (5 bases each). Germline CDR1 LNHNV, CDR2 YYDKDF (reference sequence). Trimming stripped 0 bases from V and 0 bases from J, with 21 bases between. The CDR3 sequence is 20 residues long.

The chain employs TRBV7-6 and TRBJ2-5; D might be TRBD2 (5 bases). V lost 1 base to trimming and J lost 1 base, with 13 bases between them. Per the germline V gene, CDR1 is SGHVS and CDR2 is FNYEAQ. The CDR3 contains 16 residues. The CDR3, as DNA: TGTGCCAGCAGCTTAGAAGGGCCAGGACTCCAAGAGACCCAGTACTTC. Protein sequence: CASSLEGPGLQETQYF.

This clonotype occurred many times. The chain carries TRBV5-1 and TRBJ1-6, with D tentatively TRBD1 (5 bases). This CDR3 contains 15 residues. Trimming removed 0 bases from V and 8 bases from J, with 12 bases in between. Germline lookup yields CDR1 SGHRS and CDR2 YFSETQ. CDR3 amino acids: CASSLEQVGDSPLHF. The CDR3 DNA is TGCGCCAGCAGCTTGGAACAGGTCGGCGATTCACCCCTCCACTTT.

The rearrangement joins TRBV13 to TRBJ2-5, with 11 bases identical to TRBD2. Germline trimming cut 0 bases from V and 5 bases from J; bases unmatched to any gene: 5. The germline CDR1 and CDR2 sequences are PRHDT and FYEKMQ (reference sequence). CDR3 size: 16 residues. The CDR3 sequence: CASSLGSGTSGETQYF. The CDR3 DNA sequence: TGTGCCAGCAGCTTAGGATCCGGGACTAGCGGCGAGACCCAGTACTTC. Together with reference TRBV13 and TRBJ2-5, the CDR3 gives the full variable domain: AAGVIQSPRHLIKEKRETATLKCYPIPRHDTVYWYQQGPGQDPQFLISFYEKMQSDKGSIPDRFSAQQFSDYHSELNMSSLELGDSALYFCASSLGSGTSGETQYFGPGTRLLVL.

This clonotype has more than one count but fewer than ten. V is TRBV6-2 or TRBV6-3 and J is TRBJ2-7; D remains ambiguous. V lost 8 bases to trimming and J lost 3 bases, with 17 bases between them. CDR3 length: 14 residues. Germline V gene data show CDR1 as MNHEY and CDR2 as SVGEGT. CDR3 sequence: CASRWSRSLYEQYF. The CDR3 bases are TGTGCCAGCCGATGGTCCCGCTCCCTCTACGAGCAGTACTTC.

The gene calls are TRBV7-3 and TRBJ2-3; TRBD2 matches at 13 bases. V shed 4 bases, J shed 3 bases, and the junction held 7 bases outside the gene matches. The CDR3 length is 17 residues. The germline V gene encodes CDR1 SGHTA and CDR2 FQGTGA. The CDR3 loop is CASSSPKLAGGTDTQYF. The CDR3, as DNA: TGTGCCAGCAGCTCCCCCAAACTAGCGGGGGGGACAGATACGCAGTATTTT. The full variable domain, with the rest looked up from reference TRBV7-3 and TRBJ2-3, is GAGVSQTPSNKVTEKGKYVELRCDPISGHTALYWYRQSLGQGPEFLIYFQGTGAADDSGLPNDRFFAVRPEGSVSTLKIQRTERGDSAVYLCASSSPKLAGGTDTQYFGPGTRLTVL.

The CDR3 reads CASSYTQRYGYTF. In nucleotides, the CDR3 is TGTGCCAGCAGTTACACGCAGCGCTATGGCTACACCTTC. The chain is built from TRBV6-5 and TRBJ1-2, with D uncertain. Germline lookup yields CDR1 MNHEY and CDR2 SVGAGI. Trimming shortened V by 2 bases and J by 4 bases, and 8 bases separated the two germline ends. The CDR3 runs to 13 residues.

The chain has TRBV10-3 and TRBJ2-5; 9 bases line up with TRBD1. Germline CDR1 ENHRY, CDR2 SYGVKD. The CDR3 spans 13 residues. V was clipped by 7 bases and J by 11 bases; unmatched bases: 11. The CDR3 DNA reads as TGTGCCATCAAAGAGACAGGGGGAGATGAGCAGTACTTC. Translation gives CAIKETGGDEQYF.

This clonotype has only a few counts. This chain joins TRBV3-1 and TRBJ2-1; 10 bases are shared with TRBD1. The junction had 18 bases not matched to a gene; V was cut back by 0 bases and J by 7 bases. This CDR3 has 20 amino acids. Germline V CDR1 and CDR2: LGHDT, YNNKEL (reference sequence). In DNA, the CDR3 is TGTGCCAGCAGCCAAGATCGAGGGACAGGGGTGGCGGGATACCCGAATGAGCAGTTCTTC. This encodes CASSQDRGTGVAGYPNEQFF.

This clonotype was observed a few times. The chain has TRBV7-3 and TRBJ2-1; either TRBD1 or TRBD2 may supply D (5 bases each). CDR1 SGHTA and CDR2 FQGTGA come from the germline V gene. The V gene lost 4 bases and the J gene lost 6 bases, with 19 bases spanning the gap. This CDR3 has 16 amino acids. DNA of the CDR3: TGTGCCAGCAGCTCGGGCCGGGACGAGACCGGCAATGAGCAGTTCTTC. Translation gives CASSSGRDETGNEQFF.